This T cell receptor (beta chain) stems from a study of ipilimumab plus nivolumab after autologous stem cell transplantation. Ipilimumab, 1 mg/kg, started 14 to 28 days after autologous transplant. Sequencing was performed with immunoSEQ multiplex PCR; in TCRdb, only in-frame clones are kept and a portion is missing. The table includes tens of thousands of clones, 75% to 85% detected once. V shed 4 bases and J shed 7 bases, with 16 bases lying between them. Germline CDR1 and CDR2: SEHNR and FQNEAQ (reference sequence). This CDR3 comprises 14 residues. This sequence was found in a male donor with diffuse large B-cell lymphoma. This chain connects TRBV7-9 to TRBJ1-1, with D maybe TRBD1 (5 bases). Specimen: PBMCs, collected in a trial of ipilimumab plus nivolumab as post-transplant consolidation. CDR3 residues: CASSSRGGGGEAFF. CDR3 sequence (DNA): TGTGCCAGCAGCTCGCGGGGGGGTGGTGGTGAAGCTTTCTTT.